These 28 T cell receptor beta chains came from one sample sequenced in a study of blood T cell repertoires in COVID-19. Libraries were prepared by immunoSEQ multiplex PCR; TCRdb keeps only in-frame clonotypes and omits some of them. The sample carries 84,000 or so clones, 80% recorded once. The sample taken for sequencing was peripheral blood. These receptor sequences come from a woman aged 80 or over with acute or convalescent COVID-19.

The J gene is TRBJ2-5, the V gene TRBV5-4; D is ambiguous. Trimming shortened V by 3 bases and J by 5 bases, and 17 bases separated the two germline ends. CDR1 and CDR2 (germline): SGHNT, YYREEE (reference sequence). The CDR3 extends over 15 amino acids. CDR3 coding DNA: TGTGCCAGCAGCTACGGTTTCCAAGTCGGGGAGACCCAGTACTTC. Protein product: CASSYGFQVGETQYF.

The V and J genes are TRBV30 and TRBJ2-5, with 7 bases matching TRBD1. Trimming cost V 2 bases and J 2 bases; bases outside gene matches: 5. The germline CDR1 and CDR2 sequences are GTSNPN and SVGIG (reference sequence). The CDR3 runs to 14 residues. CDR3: CAWSRDRGQETQYF. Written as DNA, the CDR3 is TGTGCCTGGAGTCGGGACAGAGGGCAAGAGACCCAGTACTTC.

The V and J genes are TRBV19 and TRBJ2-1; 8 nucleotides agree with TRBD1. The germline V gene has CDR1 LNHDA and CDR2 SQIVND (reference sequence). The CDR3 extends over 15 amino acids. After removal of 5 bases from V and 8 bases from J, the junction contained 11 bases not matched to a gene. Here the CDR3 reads CASSPGQVRFDEQFF. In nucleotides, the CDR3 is TGTGCCAGTAGTCCGGGACAGGTTCGGTTCGATGAGCAGTTCTTC.

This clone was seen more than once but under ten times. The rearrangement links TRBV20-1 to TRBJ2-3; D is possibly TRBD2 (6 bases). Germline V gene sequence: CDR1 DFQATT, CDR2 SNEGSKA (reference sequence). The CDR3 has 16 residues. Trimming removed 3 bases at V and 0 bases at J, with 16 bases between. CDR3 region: CSASNRRDSSTDTQYF. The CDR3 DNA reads TGCAGTGCTAGTAATCGGAGGGACTCTAGCACAGATACGCAGTATTTT.

The CDR3 DNA follows: TGTGCCAGCAGTGGCGGTAATTCCCTCATTCAGTACTTC. This gives the protein CASSGGNSLIQYF. The chain joins TRBV2 to TRBJ2-4, with D uncertain. Trimming removed 4 bases from V and 9 bases from J, with 13 bases in between. Germline V CDR1 and CDR2: SNHLY, FYNNEI. CDR3 size: 13 residues.

In DNA form, the CDR3 reads TGTGCCAGCCGGGGGGCTGAGAGGAGGAGCTCACCCCTCCACTTT. Its protein is CASRGAERRSSPLHF. The chain links TRBV6-5 to TRBJ1-6; tentative D call: TRBD1 (6 bases). Per germline, CDR1 MNHEY and CDR2 SVGAGI. The V end lost 8 bases, the J end lost 10 bases, and 21 bases lay between the germline ends. The CDR3 extends over 15 amino acids.

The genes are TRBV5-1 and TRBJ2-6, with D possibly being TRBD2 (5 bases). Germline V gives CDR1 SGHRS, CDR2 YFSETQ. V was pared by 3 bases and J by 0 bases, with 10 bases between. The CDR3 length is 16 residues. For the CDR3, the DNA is TGCGCCAGCAGCTGGACTTACCCCTCTGGGGCCAACGTCCTGACTTTC. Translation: CASSWTYPSGANVLTF.

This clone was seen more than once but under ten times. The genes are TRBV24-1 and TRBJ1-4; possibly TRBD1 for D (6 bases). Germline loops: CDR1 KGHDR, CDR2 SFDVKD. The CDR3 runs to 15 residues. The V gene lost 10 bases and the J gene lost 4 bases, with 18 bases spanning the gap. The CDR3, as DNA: TGTGCCACGAATCTAGGGGGGGGCCATAATGAAAAACTGTTTTTT. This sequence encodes CATNLGGGHNEKLFF.

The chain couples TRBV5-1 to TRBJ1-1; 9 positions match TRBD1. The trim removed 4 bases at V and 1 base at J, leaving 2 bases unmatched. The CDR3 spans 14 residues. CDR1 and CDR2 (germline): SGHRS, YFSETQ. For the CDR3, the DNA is TGCGCCAGCAGCACGGGACAGGGGAACACTGAAGCTTTCTTT. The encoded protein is CASSTGQGNTEAFF.

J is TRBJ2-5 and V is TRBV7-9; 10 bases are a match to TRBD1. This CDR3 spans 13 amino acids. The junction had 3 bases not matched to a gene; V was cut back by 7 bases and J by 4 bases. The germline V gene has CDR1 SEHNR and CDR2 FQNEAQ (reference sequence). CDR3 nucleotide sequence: TGTGCCAGCATTAGGACAGGGGGAGAGACCCAGTACTTC. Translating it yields CASIRTGGETQYF.

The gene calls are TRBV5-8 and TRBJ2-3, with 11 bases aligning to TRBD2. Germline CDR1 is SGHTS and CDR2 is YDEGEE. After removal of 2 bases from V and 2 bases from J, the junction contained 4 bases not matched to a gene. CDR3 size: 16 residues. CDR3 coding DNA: TGTGCCAGCAGCTTCCTAGCGGGAGGATACACAGATACGCAGTATTTT. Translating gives CASSFLAGGYTDTQYF.

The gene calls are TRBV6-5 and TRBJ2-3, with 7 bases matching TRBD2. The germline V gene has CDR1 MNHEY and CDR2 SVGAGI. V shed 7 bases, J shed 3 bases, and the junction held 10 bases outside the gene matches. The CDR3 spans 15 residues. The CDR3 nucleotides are TGTGCCAGCACCGACACCTTGGGAGGGACAGATACGCAGTATTTT. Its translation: CASTDTLGGTDTQYF.

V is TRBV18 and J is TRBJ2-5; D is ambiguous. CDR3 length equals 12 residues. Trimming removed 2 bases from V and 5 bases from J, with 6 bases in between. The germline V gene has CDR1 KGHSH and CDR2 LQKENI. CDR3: CASSPSRETQYF. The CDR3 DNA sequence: TGTGCCAGCTCACCATCGCGGGAGACCCAGTACTTC. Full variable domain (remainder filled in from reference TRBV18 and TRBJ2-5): NAGVMQNPRHLVRRRGQEARLRCSPMKGHSHVYWYRQLPEEGLKFMVYLQKENIIDESGMPKERFSAEFPKEGPSILRIQQVVRGDSAAYFCASSPSRETQYFGPGTRLLVL.

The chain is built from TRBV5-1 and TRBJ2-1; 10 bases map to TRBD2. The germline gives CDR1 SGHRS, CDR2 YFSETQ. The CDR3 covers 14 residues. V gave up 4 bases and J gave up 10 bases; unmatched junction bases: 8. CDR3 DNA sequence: TGCGCCAGCAGCACTAGCGGGATGCAAAAGGAGCAGTTCTTC. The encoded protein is CASSTSGMQKEQFF.

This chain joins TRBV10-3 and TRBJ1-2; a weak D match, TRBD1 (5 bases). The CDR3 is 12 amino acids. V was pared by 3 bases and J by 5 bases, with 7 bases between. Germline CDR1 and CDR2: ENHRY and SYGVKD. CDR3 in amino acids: CAISDQGYGYTF. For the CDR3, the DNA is TGTGCCATCAGTGACCAGGGATATGGCTACACCTTC.

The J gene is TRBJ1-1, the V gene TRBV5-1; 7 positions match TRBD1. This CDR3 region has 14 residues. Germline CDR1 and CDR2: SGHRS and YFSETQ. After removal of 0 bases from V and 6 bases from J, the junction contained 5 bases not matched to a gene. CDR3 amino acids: CASSLAQGVAEAFF. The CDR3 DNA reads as TGCGCCAGCAGCTTGGCCCAGGGGGTCGCTGAAGCTTTCTTT.

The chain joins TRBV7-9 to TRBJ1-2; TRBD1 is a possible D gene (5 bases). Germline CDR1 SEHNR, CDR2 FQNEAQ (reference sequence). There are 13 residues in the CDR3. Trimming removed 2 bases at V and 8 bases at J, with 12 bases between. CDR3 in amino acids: CASSLIGAGGYTF. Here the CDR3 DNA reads TGTGCCAGCAGCTTAATTGGGGCTGGGGGCTACACCTTC.

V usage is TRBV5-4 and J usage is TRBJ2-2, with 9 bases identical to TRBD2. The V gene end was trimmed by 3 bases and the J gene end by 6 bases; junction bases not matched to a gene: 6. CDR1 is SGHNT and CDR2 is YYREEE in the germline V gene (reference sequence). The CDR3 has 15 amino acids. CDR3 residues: CASSSPGLAAGELFF. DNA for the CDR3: TGTGCCAGCAGCTCACCGGGACTAGCAGCCGGGGAGCTGTTTTTT.

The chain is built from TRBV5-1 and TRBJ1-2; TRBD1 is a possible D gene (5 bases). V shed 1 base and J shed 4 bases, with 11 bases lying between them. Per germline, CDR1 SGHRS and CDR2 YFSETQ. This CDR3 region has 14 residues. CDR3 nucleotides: TGCGCCAGCAGCTTGAGCAGGGAGGCCTATGGCTACACCTTC. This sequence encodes CASSLSREAYGYTF.

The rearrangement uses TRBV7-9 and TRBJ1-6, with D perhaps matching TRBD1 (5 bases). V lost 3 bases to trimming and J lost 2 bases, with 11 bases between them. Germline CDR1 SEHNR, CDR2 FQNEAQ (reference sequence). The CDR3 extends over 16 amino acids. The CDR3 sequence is CASSFYRGAYNSPLHF. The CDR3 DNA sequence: TGTGCCAGCAGCTTCTATAGGGGCGCCTATAATTCACCCCTCCACTTT.

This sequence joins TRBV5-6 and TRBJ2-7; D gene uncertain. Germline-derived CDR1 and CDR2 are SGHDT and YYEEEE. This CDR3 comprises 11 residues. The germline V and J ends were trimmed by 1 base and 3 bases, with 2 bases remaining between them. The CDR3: CASSLYYEQYF. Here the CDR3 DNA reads TGTGCCAGCAGCTTGTACTACGAGCAGTACTTC.

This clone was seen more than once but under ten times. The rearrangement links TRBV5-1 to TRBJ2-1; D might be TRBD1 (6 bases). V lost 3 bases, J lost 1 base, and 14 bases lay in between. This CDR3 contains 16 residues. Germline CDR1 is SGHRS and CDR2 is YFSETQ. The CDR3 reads CASSSLGHPSYNEQFF. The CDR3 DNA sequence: TGCGCCAGCAGCTCACTGGGACACCCATCCTACAATGAGCAGTTCTTC.

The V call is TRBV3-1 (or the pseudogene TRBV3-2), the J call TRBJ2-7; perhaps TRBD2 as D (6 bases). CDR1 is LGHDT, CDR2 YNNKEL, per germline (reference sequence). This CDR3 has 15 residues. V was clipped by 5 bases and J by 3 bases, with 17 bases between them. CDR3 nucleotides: TGTGCCAGCAGCTCGCGTAGCGGCAGTGGCTACGAGCAGTACTTC. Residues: CASSSRSGSGYEQYF.

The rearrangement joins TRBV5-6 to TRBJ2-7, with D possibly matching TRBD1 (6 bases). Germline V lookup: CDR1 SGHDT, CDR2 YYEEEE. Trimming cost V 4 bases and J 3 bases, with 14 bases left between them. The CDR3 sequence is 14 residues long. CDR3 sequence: CASSGTGSYYEQYF. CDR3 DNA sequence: TGTGCCAGCAGCGGAACAGGGTCGTACTACGAGCAGTACTTC.

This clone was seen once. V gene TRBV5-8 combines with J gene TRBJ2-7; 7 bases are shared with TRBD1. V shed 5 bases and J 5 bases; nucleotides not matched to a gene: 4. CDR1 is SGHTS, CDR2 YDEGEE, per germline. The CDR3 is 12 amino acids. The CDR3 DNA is TGTGCCAGCAGAGGGGACAGCCACGAGCAGTACTTC. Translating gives CASRGDSHEQYF. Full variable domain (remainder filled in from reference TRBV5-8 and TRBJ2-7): EAGVTQSPTHLIKTRGQQATLRCSPISGHTSVYWYQQALGLGLQFLLWYDEGEERNRGNFPPRFSGRQFPNYSSELNVNALELEDSALYLCASRGDSHEQYFGPGTRLTVT.

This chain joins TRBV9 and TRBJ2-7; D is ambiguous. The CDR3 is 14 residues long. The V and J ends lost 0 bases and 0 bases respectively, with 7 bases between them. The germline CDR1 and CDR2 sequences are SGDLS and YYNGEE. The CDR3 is CASSVVGYSYEQYF. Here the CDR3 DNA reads TGTGCCAGCAGCGTAGTGGGCTACTCCTACGAGCAGTACTTC.

The CDR3 DNA is TGTGCCAGCTCACCGGGACAGGGAAGGGTTGGGGAGCAGTACTTC. Protein: CASSPGQGRVGEQYF. J is TRBJ2-7 and V is TRBV18, with TRBD1 matching over 9 bases. The length of the CDR3 is 15 residues. The ends lost 3 bases at V and 7 bases at J; junction bases unmatched: 10. Germline values: CDR1 KGHSH, CDR2 LQKENI.

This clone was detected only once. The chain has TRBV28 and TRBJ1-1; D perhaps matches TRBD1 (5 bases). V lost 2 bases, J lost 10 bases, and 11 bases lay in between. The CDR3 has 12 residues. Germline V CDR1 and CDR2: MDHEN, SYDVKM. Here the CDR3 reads CASSLAQGRAFF. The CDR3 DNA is TGTGCCAGCAGTTTAGCCCAGGGAAGAGCTTTCTTT.